The source of this TCR beta chain is a study of cytomegalovirus exposure and HLA in healthy donors. Study-level points and caveats: Per published accounts, TCR beta sequences correctly predicted the HLA-A and HLA-B alleles of most subjects.

PCR employed 60 Vbeta and 13 Jbeta primers. TCRdb's table, derived via immunoSEQ multiplex PCR, lists solely in-frame clones and lacks some. The table lists 100,000 or so clones, 76% of them singletons. Turning to this clone: Its antigen is still unknown.

Germline CDR1 is SNHLY and CDR2 is FYNNEI. The CDR3 is made up of 15 amino acids. The germline V and J ends were trimmed by 7 bases and 5 bases, with 19 bases remaining between them. The specimen sequenced was PBMCs. The V call is TRBV2, the J call TRBJ2-3; D perhaps matches TRBD1 (6 bases). The sequence was collected from a woman between 35 and 50 years old in good health and CMV-seropositive. CDR3 nucleotide sequence: TGTGCCAGCAACCAACAGGGTCAGTTAATAGATACGCAGTATTTT. This codes for CASNQQGQLIDTQYF.